This record concerns one T cell receptor (beta chain) sequence. This record belongs to a study of blood T cell repertoires in COVID-19. The trim removed 8 bases at V and 0 bases at J, leaving 11 bases unmatched. The V gene's germline CDR1 is LNHNV and CDR2 YYDKDF (reference sequence). The CDR3 is 16 residues long. Per the authors' pipeline: Amplifying reference gene primers gave estimates of nucleated cell counts. Clones were sequenced by immunoSEQ multiplex PCR, and TCRdb holds only the in-frame ones, with some missing. The V and J calls and clone size were taken over from that table, and D and trimming were inferred from the DNA. Among 290,000 or so clones, about nine tenths were seen once, and the ten largest hold more than 2%.

The source material was peripheral blood. The rearrangement links TRBV15 to TRBJ2-3; 7 bases are shared with TRBD2. This receptor was identified in a man aged 18 to 29 with active or convalescent COVID-19. The CDR3 DNA sequence: TGTGCCACCGTGGCTAGCGGATCGACTAGCACAGATACGCAGTATTTT. Protein product: CATVASGSTSTDTQYF.